This T cell receptor (beta chain) stems from a study of cytomegalovirus exposure and HLA in healthy donors. This clone was seen only a few times. Its cognate antigen is unknown. Study conclusions and caveats: CMV serostatus was the sole immune exposure data available.

The primer mix had 60 Vbeta and 13 Jbeta primers. Repertoires were generated with immunoSEQ multiplex PCR, while TCRdb's copy carries only in-frame clones and drops some. The sample carries under 200,000 clones, roughly 85% recorded once. This CDR3 comprises 19 residues. CDR1 and CDR2 from the germline V gene are SGHAT and FQNNGV. V was pared by 1 base and J by 4 bases, with 17 bases of the junction left unmatched. The sequenced sample was PBMCs. The V call is TRBV11-2, the J call TRBJ1-1; 8 nucleotides line up with TRBD1. The receptor was isolated from a woman aged 45-65 years in good health and CMV-seronegative. CDR3 residues: CASSLAHQGAGRGGTEAFF. The CDR3 DNA sequence: TGTGCCAGCAGCTTAGCCCATCAGGGGGCGGGACGAGGTGGCACTGAAGCTTTCTTT. Variable domain in full (rest from reference TRBV11-2 and TRBJ1-1): EAGVAQSPRYKIIEKRQSVAFWCNPISGHATLYWYQQILGQGPKLLIQFQNNGVVDDSQLPKDRFSAERLKGVDSTLKIQPAKLEDSAVYLCASSLAHQGAGRGGTEAFFGQGTRLTVV.